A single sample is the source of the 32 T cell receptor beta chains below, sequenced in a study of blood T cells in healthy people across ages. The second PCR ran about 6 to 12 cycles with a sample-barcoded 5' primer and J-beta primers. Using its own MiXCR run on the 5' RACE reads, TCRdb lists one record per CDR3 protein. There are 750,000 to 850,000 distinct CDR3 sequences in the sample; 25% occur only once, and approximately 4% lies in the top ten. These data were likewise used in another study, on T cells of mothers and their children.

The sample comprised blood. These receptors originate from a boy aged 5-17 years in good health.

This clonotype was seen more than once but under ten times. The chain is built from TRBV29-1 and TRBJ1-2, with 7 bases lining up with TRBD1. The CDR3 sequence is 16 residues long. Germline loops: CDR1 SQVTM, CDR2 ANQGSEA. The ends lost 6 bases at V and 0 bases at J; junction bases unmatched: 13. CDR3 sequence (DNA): TGCAGCGTAGGGTTCGACCCCGGGACAGCTAACTATGGCTACACCTTC. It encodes CSVGFDPGTANYGYTF.

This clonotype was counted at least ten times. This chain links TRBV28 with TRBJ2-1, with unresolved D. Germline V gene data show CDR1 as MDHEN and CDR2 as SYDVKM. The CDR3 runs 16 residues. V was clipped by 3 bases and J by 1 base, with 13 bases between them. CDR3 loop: CASSFPRTPSYNEQFF. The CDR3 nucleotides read TGTGCCAGCAGTTTCCCCAGGACGCCATCCTACAATGAGCAGTTCTTC.

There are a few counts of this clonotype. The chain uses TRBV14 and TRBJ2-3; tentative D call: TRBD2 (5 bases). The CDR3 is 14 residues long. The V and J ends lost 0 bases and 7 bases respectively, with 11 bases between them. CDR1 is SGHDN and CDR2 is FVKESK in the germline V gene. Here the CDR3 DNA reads TGTGCCAGCAGCCAAGATAGTCGGGGTTATACGCAGTATTTT. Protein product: CASSQDSRGYTQYF.

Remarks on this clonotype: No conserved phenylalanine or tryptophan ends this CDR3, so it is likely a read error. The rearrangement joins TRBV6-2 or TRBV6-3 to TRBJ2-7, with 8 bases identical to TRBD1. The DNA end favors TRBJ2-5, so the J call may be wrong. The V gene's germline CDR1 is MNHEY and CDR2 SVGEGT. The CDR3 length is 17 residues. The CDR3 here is CASTETGAVMGEETQYL. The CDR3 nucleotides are TGTGCCAGCACTGAGACAGGGGCGGTGATGGGCGAAGAGACCCAGTACCTC.

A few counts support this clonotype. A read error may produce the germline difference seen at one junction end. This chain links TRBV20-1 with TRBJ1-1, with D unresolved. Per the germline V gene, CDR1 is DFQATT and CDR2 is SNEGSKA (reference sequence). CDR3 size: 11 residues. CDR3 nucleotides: TGCAATGCTAGCTATTTGACTGAAGCTTTCTTT. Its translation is CNASYLTEAFF.

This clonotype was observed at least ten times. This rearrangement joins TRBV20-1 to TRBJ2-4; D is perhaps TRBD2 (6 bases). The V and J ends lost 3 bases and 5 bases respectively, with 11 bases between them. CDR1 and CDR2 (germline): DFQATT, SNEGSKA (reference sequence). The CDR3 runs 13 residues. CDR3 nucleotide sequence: TGCAGTGCTAGTAGAGCGGGCGAAAACATTCAGTACTTC. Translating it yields CSASRAGENIQYF.

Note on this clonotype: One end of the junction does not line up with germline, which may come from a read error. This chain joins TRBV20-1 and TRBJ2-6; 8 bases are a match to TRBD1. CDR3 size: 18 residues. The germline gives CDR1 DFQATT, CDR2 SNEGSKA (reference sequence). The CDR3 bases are TGCAGTGCTCGCCCCAGGGGGCCACTCTACTCTGGGGCCAACGTCCCGACTTTC. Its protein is CSARPRGPLYSGANVPTF.

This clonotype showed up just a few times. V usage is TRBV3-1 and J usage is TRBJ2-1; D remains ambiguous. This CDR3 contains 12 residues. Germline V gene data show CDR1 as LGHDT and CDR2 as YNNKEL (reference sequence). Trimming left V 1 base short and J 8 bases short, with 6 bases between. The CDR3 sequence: CASSQVVHEQFF. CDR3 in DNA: TGTGCCAGCAGCCAAGTTGTCCATGAGCAGTTCTTC.

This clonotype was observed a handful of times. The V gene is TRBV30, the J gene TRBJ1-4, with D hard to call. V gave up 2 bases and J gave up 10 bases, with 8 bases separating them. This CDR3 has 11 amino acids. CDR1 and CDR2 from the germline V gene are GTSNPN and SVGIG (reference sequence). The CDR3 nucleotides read TGTGCCTGGAGTTTCAGCGGAAAACTGTTTTTT. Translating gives CAWSFSGKLFF.

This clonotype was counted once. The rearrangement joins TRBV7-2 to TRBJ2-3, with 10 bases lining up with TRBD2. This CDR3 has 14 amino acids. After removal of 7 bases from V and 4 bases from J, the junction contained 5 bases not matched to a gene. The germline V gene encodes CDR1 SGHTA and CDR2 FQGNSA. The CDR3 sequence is CASIRSGGADTQYF. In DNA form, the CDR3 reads TGTGCCAGCATCCGAAGCGGGGGGGCAGATACGCAGTATTTT.

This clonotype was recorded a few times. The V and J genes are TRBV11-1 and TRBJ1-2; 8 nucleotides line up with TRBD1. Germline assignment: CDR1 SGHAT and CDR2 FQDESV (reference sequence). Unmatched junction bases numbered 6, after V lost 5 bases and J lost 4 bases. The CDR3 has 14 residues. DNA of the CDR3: TGTGCCAGCAGCGGCAGGGGGCCGATCTATGGCTACACCTTC. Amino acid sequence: CASSGRGPIYGYTF.

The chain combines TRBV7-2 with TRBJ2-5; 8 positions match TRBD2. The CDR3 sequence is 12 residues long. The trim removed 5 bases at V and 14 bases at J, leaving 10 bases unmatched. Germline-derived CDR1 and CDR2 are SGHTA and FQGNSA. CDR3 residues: CASSPPGGTPYF. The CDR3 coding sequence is TGTGCCAGCAGCCCCCCGGGAGGGACTCCTTACTTC. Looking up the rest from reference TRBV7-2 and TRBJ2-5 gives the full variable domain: GAGVSQSPSNKVTEKGKDVELRCDPISGHTALYWYRQSLGQGLEFLIYFQGNSAPDKSGLPSDRFSAERTGGSVSTLTIQRTQQEDSAVYLCASSPPGGTPYFGPGTRLLVL.

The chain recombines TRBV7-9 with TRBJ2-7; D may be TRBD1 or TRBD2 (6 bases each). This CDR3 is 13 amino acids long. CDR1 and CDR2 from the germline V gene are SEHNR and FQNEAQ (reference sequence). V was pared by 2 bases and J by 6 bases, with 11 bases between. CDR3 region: CASSLWGAGEQYF. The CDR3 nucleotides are TGTGCCAGCAGCTTATGGGGGGCCGGCGAGCAGTACTTC.

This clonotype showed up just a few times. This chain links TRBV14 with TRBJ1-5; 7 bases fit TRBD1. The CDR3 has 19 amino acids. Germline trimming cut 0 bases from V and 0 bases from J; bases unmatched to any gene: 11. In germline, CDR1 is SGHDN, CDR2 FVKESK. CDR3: CASSQDPTGFIYSNQPQHF. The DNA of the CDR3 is TGTGCCAGCAGCCAAGACCCGACAGGGTTCATATATAGCAATCAGCCCCAGCATTTT.

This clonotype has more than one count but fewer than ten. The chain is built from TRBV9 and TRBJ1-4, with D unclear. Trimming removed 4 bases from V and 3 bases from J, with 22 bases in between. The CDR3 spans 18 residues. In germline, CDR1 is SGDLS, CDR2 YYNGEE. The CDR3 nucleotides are TGTGCCAGCAGCACCAGCGACACCGGGTTCGTGTCTAATGAAAAACTGTTTTTT. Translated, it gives CASSTSDTGFVSNEKLFF.

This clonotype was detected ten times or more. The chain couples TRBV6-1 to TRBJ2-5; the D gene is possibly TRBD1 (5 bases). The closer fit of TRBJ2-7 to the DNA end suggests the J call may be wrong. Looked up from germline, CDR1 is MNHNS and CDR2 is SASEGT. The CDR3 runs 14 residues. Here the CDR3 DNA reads TGTGCCAGCAGTATTCAGGACAAGTTCTACGAGCAGTACTTC. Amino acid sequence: CASSIQDKFYEQYF.

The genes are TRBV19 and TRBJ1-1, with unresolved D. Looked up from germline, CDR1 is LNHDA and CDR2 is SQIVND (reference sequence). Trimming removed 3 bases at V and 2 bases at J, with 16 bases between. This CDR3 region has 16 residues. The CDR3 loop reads CASSIASQPLNTEAFF. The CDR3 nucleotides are TGTGCCAGTAGTATTGCGTCACAACCGCTCAACACTGAAGCTTTCTTT.

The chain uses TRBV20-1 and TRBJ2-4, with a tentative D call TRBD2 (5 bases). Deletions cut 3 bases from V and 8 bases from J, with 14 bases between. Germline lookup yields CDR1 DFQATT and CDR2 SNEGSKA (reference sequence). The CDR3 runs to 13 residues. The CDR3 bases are TGCAGTGCTAGGACTCCCGGGGTGGACATTCAGTACTTC. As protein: CSARTPGVDIQYF.

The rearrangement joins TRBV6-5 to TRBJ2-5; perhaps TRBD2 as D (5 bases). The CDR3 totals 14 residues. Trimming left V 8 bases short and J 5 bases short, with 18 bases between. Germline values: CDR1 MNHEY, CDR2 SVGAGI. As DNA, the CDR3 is TGTGCCAGCTCGGAGATGTCATCGGGGGAGACCCAGTACTTC. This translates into CASSEMSSGETQYF.

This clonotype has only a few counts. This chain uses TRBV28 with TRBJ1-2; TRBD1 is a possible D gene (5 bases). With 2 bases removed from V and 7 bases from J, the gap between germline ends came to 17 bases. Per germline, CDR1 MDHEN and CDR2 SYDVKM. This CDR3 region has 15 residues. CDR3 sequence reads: CASSLVTVGGRGYTF. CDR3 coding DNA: TGTGCCAGCAGTTTAGTCACAGTTGGGGGACGTGGCTACACCTTC.

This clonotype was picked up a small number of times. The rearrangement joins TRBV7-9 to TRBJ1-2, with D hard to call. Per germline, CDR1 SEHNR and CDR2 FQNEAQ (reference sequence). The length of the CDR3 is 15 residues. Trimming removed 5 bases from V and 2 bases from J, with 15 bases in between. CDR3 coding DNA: TGTGCCAGCAGCAACTGGACCTCCTGGAACTATGGCTACACCTTC. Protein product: CASSNWTSWNYGYTF.

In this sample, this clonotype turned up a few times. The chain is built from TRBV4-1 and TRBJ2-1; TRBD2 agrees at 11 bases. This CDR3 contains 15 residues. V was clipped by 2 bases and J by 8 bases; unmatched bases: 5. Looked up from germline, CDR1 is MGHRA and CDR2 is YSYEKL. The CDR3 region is CASSQIAGGMHEQFF. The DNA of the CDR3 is TGCGCCAGCAGCCAAATAGCGGGAGGGATGCATGAGCAGTTCTTC.

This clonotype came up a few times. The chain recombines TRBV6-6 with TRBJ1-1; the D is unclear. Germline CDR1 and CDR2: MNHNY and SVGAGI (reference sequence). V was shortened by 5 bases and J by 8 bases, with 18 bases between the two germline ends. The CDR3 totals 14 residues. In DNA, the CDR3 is TGTGCCAGCAGTACCCCTAAAGGGTTCGAAGAAGCTTTCTTT. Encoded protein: CASSTPKGFEEAFF.

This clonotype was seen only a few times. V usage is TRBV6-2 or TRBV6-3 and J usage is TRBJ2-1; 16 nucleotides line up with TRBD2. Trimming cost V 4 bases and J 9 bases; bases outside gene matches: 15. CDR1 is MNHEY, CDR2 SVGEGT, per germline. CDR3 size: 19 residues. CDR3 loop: CASSLTGTSGRGLLGEQFF. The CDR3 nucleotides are TGTGCCAGCAGTTTGACCGGGACTAGCGGGAGGGGGCTGTTGGGTGAGCAGTTCTTC.

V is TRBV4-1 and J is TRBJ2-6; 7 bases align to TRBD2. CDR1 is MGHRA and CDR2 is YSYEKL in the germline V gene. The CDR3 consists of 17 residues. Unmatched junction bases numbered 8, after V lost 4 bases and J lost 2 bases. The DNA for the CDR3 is TGCGCCAGCAGCCCGGCCGGGACTATCGCTGGGGCCAACGTCCTGACTTTC. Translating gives CASSPAGTIAGANVLTF.

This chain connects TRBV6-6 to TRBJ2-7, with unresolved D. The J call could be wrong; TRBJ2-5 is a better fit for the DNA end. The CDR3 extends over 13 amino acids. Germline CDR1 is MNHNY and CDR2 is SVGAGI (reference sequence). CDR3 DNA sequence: TGTGCCAGCAGTTACGGGGATTCAGGGACCCAGTACTTC. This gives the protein CASSYGDSGTQYF.

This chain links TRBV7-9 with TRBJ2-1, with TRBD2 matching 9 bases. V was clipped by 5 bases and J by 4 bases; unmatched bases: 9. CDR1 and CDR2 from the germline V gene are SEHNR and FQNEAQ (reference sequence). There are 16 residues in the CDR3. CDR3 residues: CASSPFGLAGYNEQFF. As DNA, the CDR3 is TGTGCCAGCAGCCCCTTCGGGCTAGCGGGGTACAATGAGCAGTTCTTC.

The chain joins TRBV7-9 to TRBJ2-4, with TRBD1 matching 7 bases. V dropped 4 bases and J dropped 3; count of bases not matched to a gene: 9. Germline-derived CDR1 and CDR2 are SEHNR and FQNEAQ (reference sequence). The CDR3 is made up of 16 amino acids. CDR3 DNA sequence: TGTGCCAGCAGCTCTTCGACAGGGTTTGGCAAAAACATTCAGTACTTC. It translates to CASSSSTGFGKNIQYF.

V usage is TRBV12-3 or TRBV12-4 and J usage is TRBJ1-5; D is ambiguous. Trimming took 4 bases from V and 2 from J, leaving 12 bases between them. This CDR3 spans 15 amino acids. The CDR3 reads CASSSPAAGNQPQHF. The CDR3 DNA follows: TGTGCCAGCAGTTCTCCGGCAGCGGGCAATCAGCCCCAGCATTTT.

The CDR3 bases are TGTGCCAGCAGTTTATCGCCGGGTTGGGGTAGCAATCAGCCCCAGCATTTT. This sequence encodes CASSLSPGWGSNQPQHF. The V gene is TRBV27, the J gene TRBJ1-5; D is uncertain. V was clipped by 0 bases and J by 0 bases, with 12 bases between them. The V gene's germline CDR1 is MNHEY and CDR2 SMNVEV (reference sequence). The CDR3 extends over 17 amino acids.

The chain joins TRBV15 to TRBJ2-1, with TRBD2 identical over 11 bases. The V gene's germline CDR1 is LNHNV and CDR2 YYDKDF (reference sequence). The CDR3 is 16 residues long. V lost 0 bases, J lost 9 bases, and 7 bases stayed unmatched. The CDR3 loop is CATSRDRVAGGAEQFF. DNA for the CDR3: TGTGCCACCAGCAGAGACCGAGTAGCGGGAGGGGCTGAGCAGTTCTTC.

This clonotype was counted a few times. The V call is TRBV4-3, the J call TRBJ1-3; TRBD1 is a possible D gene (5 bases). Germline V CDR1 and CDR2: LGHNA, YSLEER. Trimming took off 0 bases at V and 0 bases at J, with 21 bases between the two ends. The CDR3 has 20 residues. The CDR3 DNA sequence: TGCGCCAGCAGCCAAGATTGGGAAAGGACCGGGACGGTCTCTGGAAACACCATATATTTT. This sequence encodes CASSQDWERTGTVSGNTIYF.